A single sample gave rise to the 22 T cell receptor beta chains below, sequenced in a study of post-analysis software for immune sequencing data. These TCRs' antigens remain unknown. The library was made from cDNA and included unique molecular identifiers. TCRdb fed the PCR reads into MiXCR, producing one record per CDR3 protein. The profile shows hundreds of thousands of distinct CDR3 sequences, roughly three fifths of them singletons. Study results and caveats: Patients had higher frequencies than controls of roughly five TRBV segments, including TRBV5-6, TRBV5-1 and TRBV20-1.

The sequenced material came from blood. These receptors originate from a girl aged 2 to 10 with multiple sclerosis.

V is TRBV2 and J is TRBJ2-7; D call uncertain. Trimming left V 1 base short and J 0 bases short, with 10 bases between. Germline V lookup: CDR1 SNHLY, CDR2 FYNNEI. CDR3 length: 15 amino acids. The CDR3 coding sequence is TGTGCCAGCAGTGAAGGGTCTTATACCTCCTACGAGCAGTACTTC. Translation: CASSEGSYTSYEQYF.

The V call is TRBV20-1, the J call TRBJ1-2, with TRBD1 identical over 12 bases. This CDR3 region has 12 residues. Germline V CDR1 and CDR2: DFQATT, SNEGSKA (reference sequence). CDR3 loop: CRGGQGASGYTF. In DNA, the CDR3 is TGCAGGGGGGGACAGGGGGCGAGTGGCTACACCTTC.

The V call is TRBV7-9, the J call TRBJ2-6; a possible D gene is TRBD1 (6 bases). The germline V gene encodes CDR1 SEHNR and CDR2 FQNEAQ (reference sequence). V was trimmed by 3 bases and J by 3 bases, leaving 12 bases between them. This CDR3 has 16 amino acids. DNA of the CDR3: TGTGCCAGCAGCTTTTCACAGGGCCATGGGGCCAACGTCCTGACTTTC. As protein: CASSFSQGHGANVLTF.

This clonotype has more than one count but fewer than ten. This chain uses TRBV20-1 with TRBJ1-2; D unclear. This CDR3 has 15 amino acids. The germline gives CDR1 DFQATT, CDR2 SNEGSKA (reference sequence). Trimming shortened V by 2 bases and J by 4 bases, and 17 bases separated the two germline ends. CDR3 sequence reads: CSARPYTENVYGYTF. For the CDR3, the DNA is TGCAGTGCTAGACCGTACACGGAGAACGTCTATGGCTACACCTTC.

The chain has TRBV20-1 and TRBJ2-2; 9 bases are shared with TRBD1. Per germline, CDR1 DFQATT and CDR2 SNEGSKA (reference sequence). With V trimmed by 8 bases and J by 5 bases, 6 bases remained unmatched. The CDR3 length is 13 residues. CDR3 nucleotides: TGCAGTCCCCGGGACAGGGTAACCGGGGAGCTGTTTTTT. Amino acid sequence: CSPRDRVTGELFF.

The gene calls are TRBV6-5 and TRBJ2-1, with D possibly TRBD1 on 6 matching bases. There are 15 residues in the CDR3. CDR1 MNHEY and CDR2 SVGAGI come from the germline V gene. Trimming shortened V by 1 base and J by 5 bases, and 12 bases separated the two germline ends. The CDR3 DNA reads TGTGCCAGCAGTTACTTCGGGACAAATAACAATGAGCAGTTCTTC. The encoded protein is CASSYFGTNNNEQFF.

There are a few counts of this clonotype. The chain uses TRBV5-1 and TRBJ2-4, with D perhaps matching TRBD2 (6 bases). The J call could be wrong; TRBJ2-7 is a better fit for the DNA end. The V gene's germline CDR1 is SGHRS and CDR2 YFSETQ. This CDR3 region has 14 residues. The CDR3 bases are TGCGCCAGCAGCTTCGGCGGGACCCCAGGCGAGCAGTACTTC. Protein sequence: CASSFGGTPGEQYF.

The V call is TRBV7-8, the J call TRBJ2-5; D tentatively reads TRBD1 or TRBD2 (5 bases each). The ends were cut back, 5 bases at V and 3 bases at J, with 16 bases in the middle. CDR3 size: 15 residues. The germline V gene has CDR1 SGHVS and CDR2 FQNEAQ. CDR3 loop: CASSRSGTIKETQYF. The CDR3 DNA sequence: TGTGCCAGCAGCCGATCCGGGACGATTAAAGAGACCCAGTACTTC.

This clonotype was picked up one time. The genes are TRBV6-4 and TRBJ2-3, with a weak D call TRBD2 (5 bases). V lost 0 bases to trimming and J lost 5 bases, with 15 bases between them. This CDR3 spans 16 amino acids. Germline V gene data show CDR1 as MRHNA and CDR2 as SNTAGT. CDR3 residues: CASSDSMSGVRDTQYF. Written as DNA, the CDR3 is TGTGCCAGCAGTGACTCGATGTCCGGGGTTAGAGATACGCAGTATTTT.

This chain joins TRBV12-3 or TRBV12-4 and TRBJ2-7; D is ambiguous. V was pared by 5 bases and J by 3 bases, with 14 bases between. The CDR3 is 14 amino acids. DNA of the CDR3: TGTGCCAGCAGTCCCGTAGGGTTGAGCTACGAGCAGTACTTC. This translates into CASSPVGLSYEQYF.

This clonotype was detected once. The chain recombines TRBV6-1 with TRBJ1-2; no clear D. Germline V gives CDR1 MNHNS, CDR2 SASEGT. The CDR3 totals 16 residues. Trimming took off 5 bases at V and 0 bases at J, with 16 bases between the two ends. The CDR3 reads CASSKIPGRANYGYTF. The CDR3 DNA is TGTGCCAGCAGTAAAATTCCCGGGAGAGCTAACTATGGCTACACCTTC.

This chain connects TRBV5-5 to TRBJ1-2; D gene unclear. Germline V CDR1 and CDR2: SGHKS, YYEKEE (reference sequence). The CDR3 contains 14 residues. The V gene lost 3 bases and the J gene lost 2 bases, with 11 bases spanning the gap. CDR3 nucleotide sequence: TGTGCCAGCAGCTGGGAAACACCGAACTATGGCTACACCTTC. This encodes CASSWETPNYGYTF.

This rearrangement joins TRBV6-5 to TRBJ1-1; 7 bases line up with TRBD1. J lost 4 bases, V lost 0 bases, and 8 bases had no gene match. This CDR3 comprises 16 residues. Germline loops: CDR1 MNHEY, CDR2 SVGAGI. The CDR3 here is CASSYSNTGEGTEAFF. The CDR3 nucleotides are TGTGCCAGCAGTTACTCGAATACAGGGGAAGGCACTGAAGCTTTCTTT.

This clonotype was detected a few times. The chain employs TRBV7-2 and TRBJ2-1; D might be TRBD2 (6 bases). CDR3 length: 12 amino acids. V shed 6 bases and J shed 8 bases, with 11 bases lying between them. Germline V CDR1 and CDR2: SGHTA, FQGNSA. The CDR3 reads CASSFGGHEQFF. DNA for the CDR3: TGTGCCAGCAGTTTCGGGGGTCATGAGCAGTTCTTC.

This sequence joins TRBV20-1 and TRBJ2-7, with 8 bases lining up with TRBD1. V dropped 4 bases and J dropped 2; count of bases not matched to a gene: 10. CDR1 and CDR2 (germline): DFQATT, SNEGSKA (reference sequence). The CDR3 runs to 15 residues. CDR3 nucleotide sequence: TGCAGTGCTATTTCGAACAGGGGGGCCCCCTACGAGCAGTACTTC. Translation: CSAISNRGAPYEQYF.

In this sample, this clonotype turned up a few times. The chain carries TRBV24-1 and TRBJ2-5; D is possibly TRBD2 (7 bases). The CDR3 spans 15 residues. The V gene lost 7 bases and the J gene lost 1 base, with 15 bases spanning the gap. Germline CDR1 KGHDR, CDR2 SFDVKD. The DNA for the CDR3 is TGTGCCACCAGCTATCCTCGGGGGGCCCAAGAGACCCAGTACTTC. Protein: CATSYPRGAQETQYF.

This CDR3 reads CASCWGPGQGANGYNEQFF. CDR3 coding DNA: TGTGCCAGCTGTTGGGGCCCGGGACAGGGGGCAAACGGGTACAATGAGCAGTTCTTC. This chain uses TRBV7-9 with TRBJ2-1, with 12 bases fitting TRBD1. Germline V CDR1 and CDR2: SEHNR, FQNEAQ (reference sequence). This CDR3 spans 19 amino acids. V lost 8 bases to trimming and J lost 4 bases; unmatched junction nucleotides: 18.

Comment on this clonotype: The CDR3 does not end in the conserved phenylalanine or tryptophan, so this is likely a read error. J is TRBJ2-7 and V is TRBV5-6, with D tentatively TRBD1 (5 bases). This CDR3 is 13 amino acids long. CDR1 is SGHDT, CDR2 YYEEEE, per germline. V shed 3 bases and J shed 3 bases, with 10 bases lying between them. CDR3 coding DNA: TGTGCCAGCAGCTCGGCAGGGATCTACGAGCAGTACTTA. Translated, it gives CASSSAGIYEQYL.

This chain joins TRBV7-3 and TRBJ2-7; no clear D. Germline CDR1 reads SGHTA; CDR2 reads FQGTGA. Trimming took 5 bases from V and 3 from J, leaving 11 bases between them. The CDR3 is 13 residues long. This chain's CDR3 is CASSEDTNYEQYF. DNA of the CDR3: TGTGCCAGCAGCGAAGACACGAACTACGAGCAGTACTTC.

This clonotype turned up a few times. This chain links TRBV4-1 with TRBJ1-4, with TRBD1 matching 7 bases. V dropped 2 bases and J dropped 7; count of bases not matched to a gene: 7. The CDR3 totals 15 residues. Germline values: CDR1 MGHRA, CDR2 YSYEKL. DNA of the CDR3: TGCGCCAGCAGCCAACGACAGGGTTTAAGTGAAAAACTGTTTTTT. It yields the protein CASSQRQGLSEKLFF.

About this clonotype: This could be a read error, since a much larger clone is one nucleotide away. This sequence joins TRBV7-6 and TRBJ2-5; unclear D gene. The germline CDR1 and CDR2 sequences are SGHVS and FNYEAQ. The CDR3 sequence is 12 residues long. CDR3: CASSSYQGTQYF. CDR3 sequence (DNA): TGTGCCAGCAGCTCGTACCAAGGGACCCAGTACTTC. Drawing the rest from reference TRBV7-6 and TRBJ2-5, the complete variable domain is GAGVSQSPRYKVTKRGQDVALRCDPISGHVSLYWYRQALGQGPEFLTYFNYEAQQDKSGLPNDRFSAERPEGSISTLTIQRTEQRDSAMYRCASSSYQGTQYFGPGTRLLVL.

J is TRBJ2-1 and V is TRBV10-3, with TRBD1 as a possible D gene (6 bases). The CDR3 consists of 13 residues. With 7 bases removed from V and 7 bases from J, the gap between germline ends came to 14 bases. Germline V lookup: CDR1 ENHRY, CDR2 SYGVKD. CDR3 nucleotide sequence: TGTGCCATCACAGGGGCGGTAACTAATGAGCAGTTCTTC. Amino acid sequence: CAITGAVTNEQFF.